This TCR beta chain was found in a study of blood T cells in healthy people across ages. Study outcomes and limitations: As naive T cell percentage varied, TCR beta diversity correlated strongly with it. Age advanced and TCR beta diversity per million T cells fell, roughly linearly.

Combining a sample-barcoded 5' primer with a J-beta primer mix, a second PCR ran for about 7 to 11 cycles. Each CDR3 protein gets one entry after TCRdb re-called the 5' RACE reads with MiXCR. The sample consists of 800,000 or so distinct CDR3 sequences, around 62% of them appearing once. CDR3 length equals 14 residues. V was pared by 3 bases and J by 5 bases, with 11 bases between. A note on this clonotype: Its specificity is not known.

The specimen was blood. The V call is TRBV12-3 or TRBV12-4, the J call TRBJ2-1; D unclear. This TCR derives from a man under 40 in good health. The CDR3 region is CASSLRRADNEQFF. Here the CDR3 DNA reads TGTGCCAGCAGTTTGCGAAGGGCAGACAATGAGCAGTTCTTC.